The source of this T cell receptor beta chain is a study of OX40 agonist ivuxolimab in advanced cancers. Study details: Patients received the agonistic anti-OX40 (CD134) antibody ivuxolimab.

The junction had 13 bases not matched to a gene; V was cut back by 4 bases and J by 6 bases. This CDR3 has 15 amino acids. Looked up from germline, CDR1 is SGHRS and CDR2 is YFSETQ. A remark on this clone: Its cognate antigen is unknown.

Patients had blood sampled at baseline and again on cycle 4 day 1 and cycle 7 day 1. General study results and limits: The antigen specificity of the peripheral T cells (those that were expanded) was not determined. CD4+ and CD8+ T cells in blood underwent clonal expansion by week 6 at 0.1 to 3.0 mg/kg.

Profiled with immunoSEQ multiplex PCR; TCRdb holds only in-frame clones, not every one. Of 13,000 to 15,000 clones listed, 91% are singletons. The sequence was obtained from an adult with an advanced solid tumor such as melanoma, head and neck, liver or kidney cancer. This chain joins TRBV5-1 and TRBJ2-7; 7 bases agree with TRBD2. The input for sequencing was CD4+ or CD8+ T cells sorted from blood, taken in a trial of the OX40 agonist ivuxolimab. Here the CDR3 reads CASSANGDGEGEQYF. CDR3 DNA: TGCGCCAGCAGCGCGAATGGGGACGGGGAGGGCGAGCAGTACTTC.